This TCR beta chain was recorded in a study of monozygotic twins with inflammatory bowel disease. The study, taken as a whole, reports: The existence of one strong signal or clonotype linked to IBD lacked support.

cDNA synthesis was performed in eight separate reactions for each sample. TCRdb derives one entry per CDR3 protein from the 5' RACE reads, leaving out DNA. Seen in this sample are some 170,000 distinct CDR3 sequences; the ten most common clones hold 2.4%. The germline V gene has CDR1 KGHSH and CDR2 LQKENI. The CDR3 is 14 residues long. Details on this clonotype: Its specificity is unknown.

The TCR originated in a human donor with ulcerative colitis or Crohn's disease, or a healthy co-twin of an affected twin (not recorded which). Specimen: blood. The rearrangement uses TRBV18 and TRBJ2-1; TCRdb's D call of TRBD1 is untestable without DNA. The CDR3 region is CASSPTGSYNEQFF.